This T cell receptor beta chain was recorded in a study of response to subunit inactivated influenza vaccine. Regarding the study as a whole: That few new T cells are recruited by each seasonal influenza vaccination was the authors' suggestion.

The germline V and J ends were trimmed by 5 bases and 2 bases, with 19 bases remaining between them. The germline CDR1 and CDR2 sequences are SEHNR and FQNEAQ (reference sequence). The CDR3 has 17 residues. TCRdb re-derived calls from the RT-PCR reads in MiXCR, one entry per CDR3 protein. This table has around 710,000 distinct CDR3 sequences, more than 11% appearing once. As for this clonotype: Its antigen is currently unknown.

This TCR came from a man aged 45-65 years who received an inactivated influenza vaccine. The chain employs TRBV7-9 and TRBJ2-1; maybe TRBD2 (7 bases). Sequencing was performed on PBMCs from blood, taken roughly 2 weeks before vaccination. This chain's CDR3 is CASSPRLGGGPYNEQFF. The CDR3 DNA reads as TGTGCCAGCAGCCCTCGATTGGGCGGGGGCCCCTACAATGAGCAGTTCTTC.